This T cell receptor (beta chain) was recorded in a study of PD-1 blockade in classical Hodgkin lymphoma. The wider study: Patients were given intravenous nivolumab, 3 mg/kg, every 2 weeks. Findings and caveats of the study: Patients with an early start, nivolumab under 1 year after ASCT, were excluded. Before treatment, TCR diversity in newly diagnosed patients was reportedly lower than in healthy donors.

Notes on this clone: The antigen is unknown.

V was cut by 5 bases and J by 5 bases, with 21 bases left in between. CDR3 size: 16 residues. CDR1 and CDR2 (germline): SEHNR, FQNEAQ (reference sequence). Each and every patient relapsed after autologous stem cell transplantation, and patients got differing brentuximab vedotin exposure. Profiling relied on immunoSEQ multiplex PCR, and the TCRdb table lists in-frame clones only, not all of them. The sample shows under 110,000 clones, approximately 90% of them seen only once. This clonotype originated in a human donor with classical Hodgkin lymphoma. The chain employs TRBV7-9 and TRBJ1-2; D not resolved. Source: peripheral blood mononuclear cells (PBMCs), taken before the second cycle of nivolumab. In DNA, the CDR3 is TGTGCCAGCAGCCCTACGATTCAGGATTGGGGTTATGGCTACACCTTC. Protein: CASSPTIQDWGYGYTF.